Sequencing of this TCR beta chain was carried out in a study of T-cell memory formation after mild COVID-19. The overall study: Each donor largely had its own TCR clusters.

Study-level results: Some SARS-CoV-2-responding clones were already detected in memory before infection. CD8+ contracting clones occupied EMRA, while CD4+ ones occupied mainly CM and EM.

From 5'RACE with constant-segment primers came TCR alpha and TCR beta cDNA libraries that carried sample barcodes and UMIs. Using its own MiXCR run on the 5' RACE reads, TCRdb lists one record per CDR3 protein. The top ten clones hold 23% of a sample with 250,000 or so distinct CDR3 sequences, 18% of them seen once. Regarding this clonotype: Its antigen is undetermined.

Germline-derived CDR1 and CDR2 are SGHNT and YYREEE (reference sequence). This CDR3 is built from 16 residues. V lost 1 base, J lost 3 bases, and 7 bases stayed unmatched. V and J are TRBV5-4 and TRBJ2-3; 8 bases map to TRBD2. This receptor was identified in a man aged 18 to 35 who had mild COVID-19 (a few samples of this study predate the infection). Cell type and time point are not known. Sample: PBMCs or a T cell subset sorted from them (not recorded which). The CDR3 reads CASSLFGAGVTDTQYF. The CDR3 nucleotides are TGTGCCAGCAGCTTGTTCGGAGCGGGGGTGACAGATACGCAGTATTTT.